The 8 T cell receptor beta chains listed next were all sequenced from one sample in a study of T cells in Graves' hyperthyroidism and ophthalmopathy. From RNA transcripts, TCR beta CDR3 regions were amplified. In the first-round RT-PCR of the TCR CDR3, the HTBI primer set was used. TCRdb fed the multiplex PCR reads into MiXCR, producing one record per CDR3 protein. The sample records about 640,000 distinct CDR3 sequences, 14% being singletons. The material sequenced was blood. All receptors derive from a woman aged 50 to 60 with Graves' ophthalmopathy.

This clonotype came up many times. V and J are TRBV6-1 and TRBJ1-2; no reliable D call. The germline gives CDR1 MNHNS, CDR2 SASEGT. The CDR3 consists of 13 residues. The CDR3 is CACFSRRNYGYTF. CDR3 DNA sequence: TGTGCTTGCTTTAGCAGGAGGAACTATGGCTACACCTTC.

This clonotype was seen many times. The V and J genes are TRBV30 and TRBJ1-2, with TRBD1 matching 8 bases. CDR1 is GTSNPN, CDR2 SVGIG, per germline (reference sequence). This CDR3 region has 13 residues. V lost 2 bases to trimming and J lost 7 bases; unmatched junction nucleotides: 6. The CDR3 coding sequence is TGTGCCTGGAGTCCGGGACAGGCGACTGGCTACACCTTC. Translation: CAWSPGQATGYTF.

This clonotype has at least ten counts. The chain employs TRBV27 and TRBJ1-5; D is undetermined. This CDR3 spans 13 amino acids. Germline V CDR1 and CDR2: MNHEY, SMNVEV (reference sequence). The V and J ends lost 6 bases and 7 bases respectively, with 13 bases between them. As DNA, the CDR3 is TGTGCCAGCAGGGCGGGAGTAGAGCAGCCCCAGCATTTT. It is translated as CASRAGVEQPQHF.

In this sample, this clonotype turned up many times. The DNA of the CDR3 is TGTGCCAGCAGCTCCCTAGCGGGAGGGATTGAGCAGTTCTTC. This encodes CASSSLAGGIEQFF. The rearrangement uses TRBV7-2 and TRBJ2-1, with 12 bases lining up with TRBD2. CDR1 is SGHTA, CDR2 FQGNSA, per germline. This CDR3 is built from 14 residues. Trimming at V came to 4 bases and at J to 9 bases, leaving 4 bases not matched to a gene.

This clonotype showed up many times. The V call is TRBV28, the J call TRBJ2-6; 8 nucleotides agree with TRBD2. V was clipped by 5 bases and J by 0 bases; unmatched bases: 24. The CDR3 extends over 23 amino acids. Germline CDR1 and CDR2: MDHEN and SYDVKM. In DNA form, the CDR3 reads TGTGCCAGCAGTGACCCTTACAGGGCGGGTACTAGCGGAAAGAACTCTGGGGCCAACGTCCTGACTTTC. Protein product: CASSDPYRAGTSGKNSGANVLTF.

This clonotype was found many times. The chain carries TRBV7-3 and TRBJ2-3, with 7 bases fitting TRBD2. CDR3 length equals 17 residues. V lost 1 base and J lost 3; bases outside the gene matches: 10. Germline CDR1 reads SGHTA; CDR2 reads FQGTGA. CDR3 in amino acids: CASSLKGGRMKTDTQYF. CDR3 DNA sequence: TGTGCCAGCAGCTTAAAGGGAGGGAGAATGAAAACAGATACGCAGTATTTT.

This chain links TRBV4-2 with TRBJ2-7; D gene uncertain. The germline CDR1 and CDR2 sequences are LGHNA and YNFKEQ. Trimming pared 0 bases from V and 4 bases from J, leaving 10 bases between. The CDR3 has 14 amino acids. The DNA for the CDR3 is TGTGCCAGCAGCCAAGAGCAGTCTTTTTACGAGCAGTACTTC. Translating gives CASSQEQSFYEQYF.

This clonotype was found many times. CDR3 nucleotide sequence: TGTGCCAGCAGCTTAGACCCGGAGGGAGGGGTCGACCGGGAGCTGTTTTTT. Translated, it gives CASSLDPEGGVDRELFF. The chain joins TRBV11-3 to TRBJ2-2; TRBD2 matches at 7 bases. CDR3 size: 17 residues. With V trimmed by 0 bases and J by 9 bases, 13 bases remained unmatched. Per germline, CDR1 SGHNT and CDR2 YENEEA.